This T cell receptor (beta chain) was retrieved from a study of blood T cell repertoires in COVID-19. Study-level information: The study drew acute and convalescent COVID-19 samples from the United States, Italy and Spain.

Clinical history reported by participants formed the basis on which cohorts were assigned. Authors' data handling: Reference gene primer amplification gave nucleated cell count estimates. Sequenced by immunoSEQ multiplex PCR; TCRdb stores in-frame clones only, minus some. That table is the source of V, J and clone size, and D and trimming were worked out from the DNA. The sample includes about 360,000 clones, 88% of them seen just once. Trimming shortened V by 0 bases and J by 2 bases, and 9 bases separated the two germline ends. The CDR3 is 15 residues long. Germline assignment: CDR1 SGHVS and CDR2 FQNEAQ.

The receptor's source is a middle-aged woman with acute COVID-19. J is TRBJ2-3 and V is TRBV7-8, with D uncertain. Sample: PBMCs or T cells enriched from blood (not recorded which). The CDR3, as DNA: TGTGCCAGCAGCTTAGCCGAGGTTAACACAGATACGCAGTATTTT. Translating gives CASSLAEVNTDTQYF.